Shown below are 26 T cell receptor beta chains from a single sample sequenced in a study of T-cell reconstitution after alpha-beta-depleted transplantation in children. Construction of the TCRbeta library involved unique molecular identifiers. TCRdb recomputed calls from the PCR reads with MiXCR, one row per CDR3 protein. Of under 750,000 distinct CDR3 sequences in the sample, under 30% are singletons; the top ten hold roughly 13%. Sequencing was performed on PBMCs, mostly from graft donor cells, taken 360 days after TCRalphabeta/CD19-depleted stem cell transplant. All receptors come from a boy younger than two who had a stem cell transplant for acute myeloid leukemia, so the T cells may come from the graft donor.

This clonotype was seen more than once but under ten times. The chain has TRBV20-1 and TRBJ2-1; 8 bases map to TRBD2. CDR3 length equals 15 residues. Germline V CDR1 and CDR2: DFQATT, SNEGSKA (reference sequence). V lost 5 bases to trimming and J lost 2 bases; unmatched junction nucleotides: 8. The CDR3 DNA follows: TGCAGTGCTGTGGGGCGGGGGGCCGCCTACAATGAGCAGTTCTTC. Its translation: CSAVGRGAAYNEQFF.

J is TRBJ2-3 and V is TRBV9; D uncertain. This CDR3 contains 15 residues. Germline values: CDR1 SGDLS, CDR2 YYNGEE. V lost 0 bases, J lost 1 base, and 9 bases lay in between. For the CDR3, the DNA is TGTGCCAGCAGCGTAGGTTCCAGTCGCACAGATACGCAGTATTTT. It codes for CASSVGSSRTDTQYF.

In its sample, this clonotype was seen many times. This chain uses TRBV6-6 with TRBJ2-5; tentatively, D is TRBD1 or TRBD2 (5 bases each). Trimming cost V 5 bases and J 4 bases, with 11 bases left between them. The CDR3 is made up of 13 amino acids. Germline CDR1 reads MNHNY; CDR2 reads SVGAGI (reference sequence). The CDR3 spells CASSRDGIETQYF. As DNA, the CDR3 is TGTGCCAGCAGTCGGGACGGTATAGAGACCCAGTACTTC.

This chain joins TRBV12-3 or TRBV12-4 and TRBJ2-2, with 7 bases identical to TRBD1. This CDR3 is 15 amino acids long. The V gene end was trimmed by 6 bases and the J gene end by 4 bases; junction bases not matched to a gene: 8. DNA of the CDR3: TGTGCCAGCAGACGCGACAGGGTGGTCACCGGGGAGCTGTTTTTT. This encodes CASRRDRVVTGELFF.

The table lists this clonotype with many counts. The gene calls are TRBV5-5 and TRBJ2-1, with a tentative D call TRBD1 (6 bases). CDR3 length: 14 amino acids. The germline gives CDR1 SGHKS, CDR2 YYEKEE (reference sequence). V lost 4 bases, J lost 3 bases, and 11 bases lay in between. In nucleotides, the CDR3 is TGTGCCAGCAGCCGACAGGAGGTCTACAATGAGCAGTTCTTC. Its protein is CASSRQEVYNEQFF.

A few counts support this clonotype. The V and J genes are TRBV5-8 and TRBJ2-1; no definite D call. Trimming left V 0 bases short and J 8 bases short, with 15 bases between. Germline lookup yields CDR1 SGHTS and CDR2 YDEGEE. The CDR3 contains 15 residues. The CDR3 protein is CASSLVEILGYEQFF. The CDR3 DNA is TGTGCCAGCAGCTTGGTGGAAATTCTGGGCTATGAGCAGTTCTTC.

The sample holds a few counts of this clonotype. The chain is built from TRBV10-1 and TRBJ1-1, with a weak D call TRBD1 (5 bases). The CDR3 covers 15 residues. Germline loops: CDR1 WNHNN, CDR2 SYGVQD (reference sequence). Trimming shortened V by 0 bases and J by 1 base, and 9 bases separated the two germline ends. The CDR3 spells CASSESGGSNTEAFF. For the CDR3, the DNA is TGCGCCAGCAGTGAGTCCGGGGGGTCGAACACTGAAGCTTTCTTT.

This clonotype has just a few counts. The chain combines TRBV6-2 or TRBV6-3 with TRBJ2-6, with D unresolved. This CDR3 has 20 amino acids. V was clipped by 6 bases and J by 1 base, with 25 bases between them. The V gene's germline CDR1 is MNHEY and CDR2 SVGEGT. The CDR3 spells CASSPALDVSFLSGANVLTF. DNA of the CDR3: TGTGCCAGCAGCCCGGCCCTGGACGTAAGTTTTTTGTCTGGGGCCAACGTCCTGACTTTC.

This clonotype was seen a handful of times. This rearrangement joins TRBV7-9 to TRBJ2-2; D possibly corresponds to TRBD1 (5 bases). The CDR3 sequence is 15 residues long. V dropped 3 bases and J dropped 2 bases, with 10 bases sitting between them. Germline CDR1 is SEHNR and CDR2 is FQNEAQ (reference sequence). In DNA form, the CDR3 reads TGTGCCAGCAGCTTTCAGGGCGGAAACACCGGGGAGCTGTTTTTT. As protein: CASSFQGGNTGELFF.

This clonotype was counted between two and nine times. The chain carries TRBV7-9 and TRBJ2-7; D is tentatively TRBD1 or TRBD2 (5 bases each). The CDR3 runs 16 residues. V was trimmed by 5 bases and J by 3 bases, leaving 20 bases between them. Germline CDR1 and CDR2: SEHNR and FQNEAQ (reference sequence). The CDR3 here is CASSPSTQGDRYEQYV. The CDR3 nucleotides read TGTGCCAGCAGCCCCAGTACCCAAGGGGACCGCTACGAGCAGTACGTC.

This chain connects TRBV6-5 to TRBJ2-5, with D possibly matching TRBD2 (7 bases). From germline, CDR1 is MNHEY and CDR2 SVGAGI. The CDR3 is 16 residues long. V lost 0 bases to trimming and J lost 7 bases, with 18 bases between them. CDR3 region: CASSYSWTRGGVTQYF. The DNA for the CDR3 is TGTGCCAGCAGTTACTCCTGGACTAGAGGGGGGGTGACCCAGTACTTC.

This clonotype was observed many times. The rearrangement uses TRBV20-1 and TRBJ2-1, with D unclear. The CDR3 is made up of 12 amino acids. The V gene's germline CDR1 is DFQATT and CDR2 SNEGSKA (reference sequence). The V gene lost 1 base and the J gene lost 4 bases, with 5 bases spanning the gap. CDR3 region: CSARVRYNEQFF. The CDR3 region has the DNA TGCAGTGCTAGAGTGAGATACAATGAGCAGTTCTTC.

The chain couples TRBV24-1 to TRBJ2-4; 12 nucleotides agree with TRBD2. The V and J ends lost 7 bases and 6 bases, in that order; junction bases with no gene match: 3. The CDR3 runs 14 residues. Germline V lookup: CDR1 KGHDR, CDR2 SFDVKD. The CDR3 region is CATSPGLAGNIQYF. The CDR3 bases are TGTGCCACCAGCCCGGGACTAGCGGGAAACATTCAGTACTTC.

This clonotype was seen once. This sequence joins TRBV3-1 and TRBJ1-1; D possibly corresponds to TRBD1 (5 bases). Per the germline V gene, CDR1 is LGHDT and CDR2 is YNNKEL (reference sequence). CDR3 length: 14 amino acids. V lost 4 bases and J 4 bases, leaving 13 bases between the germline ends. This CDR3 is CASSPAEGFTEAFF. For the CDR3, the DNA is TGTGCCAGCAGCCCAGCGGAGGGGTTCACTGAAGCTTTCTTT.

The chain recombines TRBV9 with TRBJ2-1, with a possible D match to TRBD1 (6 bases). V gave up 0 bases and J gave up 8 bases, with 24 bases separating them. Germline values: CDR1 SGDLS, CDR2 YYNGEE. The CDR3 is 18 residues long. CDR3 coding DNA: TGTGCCAGCAGCGTAGACCCTTCGGGACAAGAACGAGGGGATGAGCAGTTCTTC. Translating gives CASSVDPSGQERGDEQFF.

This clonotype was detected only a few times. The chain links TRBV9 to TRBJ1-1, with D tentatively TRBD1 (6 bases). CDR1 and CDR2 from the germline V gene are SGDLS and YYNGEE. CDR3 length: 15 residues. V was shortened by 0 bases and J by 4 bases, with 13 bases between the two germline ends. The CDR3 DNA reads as TGTGCCAGCAGCGTAGAGGGGGGCAAGTTCACTGAAGCTTTCTTT. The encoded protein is CASSVEGGKFTEAFF.

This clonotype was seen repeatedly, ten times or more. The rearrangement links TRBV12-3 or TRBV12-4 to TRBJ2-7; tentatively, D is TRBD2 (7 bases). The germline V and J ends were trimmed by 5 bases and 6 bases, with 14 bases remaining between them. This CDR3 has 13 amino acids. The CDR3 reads CASSPRGGREQYF. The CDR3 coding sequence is TGTGCCAGCAGTCCAAGGGGGGGGCGCGAGCAGTACTTC.

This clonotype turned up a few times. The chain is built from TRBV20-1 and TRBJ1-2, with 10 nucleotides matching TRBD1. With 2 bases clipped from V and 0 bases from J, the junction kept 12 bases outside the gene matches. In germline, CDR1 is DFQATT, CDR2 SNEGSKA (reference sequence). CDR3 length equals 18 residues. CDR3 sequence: CSARTSRTGGGANYGYTF. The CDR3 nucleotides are TGCAGTGCTAGAACCTCCCGGACAGGGGGTGGGGCTAACTATGGCTACACCTTC.

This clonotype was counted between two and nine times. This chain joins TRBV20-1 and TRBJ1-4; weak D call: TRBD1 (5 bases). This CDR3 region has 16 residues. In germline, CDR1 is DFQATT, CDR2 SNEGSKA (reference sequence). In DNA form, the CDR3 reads TGCAGCCACGGTCGGGTTAGGAAGGGGTCTAATGAAAAACTGTTTTTT. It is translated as CSHGRVRKGSNEKLFF.

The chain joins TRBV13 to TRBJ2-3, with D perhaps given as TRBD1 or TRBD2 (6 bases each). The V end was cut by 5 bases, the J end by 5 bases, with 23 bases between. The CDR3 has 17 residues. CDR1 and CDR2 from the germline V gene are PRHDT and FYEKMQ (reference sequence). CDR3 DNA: TGTGCCAGCAGCCCCTATGCGGGACAAAACTTCATAGATACGCAGTATTTT. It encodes CASSPYAGQNFIDTQYF.

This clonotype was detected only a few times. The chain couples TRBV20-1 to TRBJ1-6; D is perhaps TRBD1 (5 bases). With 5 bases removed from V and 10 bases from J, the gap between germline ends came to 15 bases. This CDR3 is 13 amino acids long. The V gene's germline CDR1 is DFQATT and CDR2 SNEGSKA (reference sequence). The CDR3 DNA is TGCAGTGCTGTGGGCAGGGCTGGCTCACCCCTCCACTTT. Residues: CSAVGRAGSPLHF.

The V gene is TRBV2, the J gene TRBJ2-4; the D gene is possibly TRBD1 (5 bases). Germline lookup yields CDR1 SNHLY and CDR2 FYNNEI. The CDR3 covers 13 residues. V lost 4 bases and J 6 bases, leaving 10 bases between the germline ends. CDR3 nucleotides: TGTGCCAGCAGTGTCAGGGATGGAAACATTCAGTACTTC. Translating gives CASSVRDGNIQYF.

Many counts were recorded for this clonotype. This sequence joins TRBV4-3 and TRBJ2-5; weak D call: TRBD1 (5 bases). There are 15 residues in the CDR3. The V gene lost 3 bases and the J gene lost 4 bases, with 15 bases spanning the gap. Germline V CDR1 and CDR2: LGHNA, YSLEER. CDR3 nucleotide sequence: TGCGCCAGCAGCCATGAATCTCAGGGAACAGAGACCCAGTACTTC. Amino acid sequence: CASSHESQGTETQYF.

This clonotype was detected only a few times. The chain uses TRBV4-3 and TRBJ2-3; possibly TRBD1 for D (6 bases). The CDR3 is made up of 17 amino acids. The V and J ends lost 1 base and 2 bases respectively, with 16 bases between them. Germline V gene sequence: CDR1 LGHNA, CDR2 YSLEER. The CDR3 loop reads CASSQGLNRVNTDTQYF. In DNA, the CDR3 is TGCGCCAGCAGCCAAGGATTAAACAGGGTGAACACAGATACGCAGTATTTT.

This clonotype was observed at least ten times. In DNA form, the CDR3 reads TGCAGCGTTGAGGCCCACACTGAAGCTTTCTTT. Residues: CSVEAHTEAFF. The V and J genes are TRBV29-1 and TRBJ1-1; the D is unclear. CDR3 length: 11 amino acids. CDR1 is SQVTM and CDR2 is ANQGSEA in the germline V gene. Trimming stripped 3 bases from V and 3 bases from J, with 5 bases between.

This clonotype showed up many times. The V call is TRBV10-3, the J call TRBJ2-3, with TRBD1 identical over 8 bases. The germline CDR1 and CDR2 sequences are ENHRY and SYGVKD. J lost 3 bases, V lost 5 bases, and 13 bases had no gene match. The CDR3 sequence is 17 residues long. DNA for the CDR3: TGTGCCATCAGTACAGGGGGTTATGGAACCAAGACAGATACGCAGTATTTT. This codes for CAISTGGYGTKTDTQYF.